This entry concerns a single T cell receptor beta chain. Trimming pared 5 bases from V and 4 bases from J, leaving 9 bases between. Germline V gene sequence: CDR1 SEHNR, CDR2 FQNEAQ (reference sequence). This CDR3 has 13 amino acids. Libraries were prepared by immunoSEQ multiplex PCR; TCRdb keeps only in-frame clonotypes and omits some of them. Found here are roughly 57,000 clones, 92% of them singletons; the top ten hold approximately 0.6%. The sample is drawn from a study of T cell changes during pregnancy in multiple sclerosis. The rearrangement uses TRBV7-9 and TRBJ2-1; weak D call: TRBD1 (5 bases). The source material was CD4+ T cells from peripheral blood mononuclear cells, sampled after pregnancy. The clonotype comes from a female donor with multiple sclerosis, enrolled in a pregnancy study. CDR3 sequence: CASSPRQYNEQFF. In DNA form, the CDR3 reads TGTGCCAGCAGCCCCCGACAGTACAATGAGCAGTTCTTC.